This record concerns one T cell receptor beta chain sequence. Using immunoSEQ multiplex PCR, the repertoire was profiled, and TCRdb retains in-frame clones only, with some absent. The sample contains roughly 700,000 clones, more than 75% of which appear only once. The CDR3 extends over 17 amino acids. V shed 5 bases and J 0 bases; nucleotides not matched to a gene: 8. Germline V gene lookup returns CDR1 MNHEY and CDR2 SMNVEV (reference sequence). This entry comes from a study of shared T cell receptors in the human thymus. The sample was also linked to a second study, of human thymus T cells. This second report adds: The sample donors, healthy Finnish infants, were having corrective surgery for congenital heart defects. The source of the thymus tissue was resections taken during corrective heart surgery. Thymic and blood repertoires showed apparently biased V and J gene usage. Related research has reported that thymic repertoires overlap highly among unrelated individuals.

This receptor was taken from a boy younger than two with a congenital heart defect. The sample was thymocytes. V is TRBV27 and J is TRBJ2-4, with TRBD2 matching over 9 bases. The CDR3 DNA reads as TGTGCCAGCAGTGGGGGACTAGCCCGCCTAGCCAAAAACATTCAGTACTTC. Its protein is CASSGGLARLAKNIQYF.